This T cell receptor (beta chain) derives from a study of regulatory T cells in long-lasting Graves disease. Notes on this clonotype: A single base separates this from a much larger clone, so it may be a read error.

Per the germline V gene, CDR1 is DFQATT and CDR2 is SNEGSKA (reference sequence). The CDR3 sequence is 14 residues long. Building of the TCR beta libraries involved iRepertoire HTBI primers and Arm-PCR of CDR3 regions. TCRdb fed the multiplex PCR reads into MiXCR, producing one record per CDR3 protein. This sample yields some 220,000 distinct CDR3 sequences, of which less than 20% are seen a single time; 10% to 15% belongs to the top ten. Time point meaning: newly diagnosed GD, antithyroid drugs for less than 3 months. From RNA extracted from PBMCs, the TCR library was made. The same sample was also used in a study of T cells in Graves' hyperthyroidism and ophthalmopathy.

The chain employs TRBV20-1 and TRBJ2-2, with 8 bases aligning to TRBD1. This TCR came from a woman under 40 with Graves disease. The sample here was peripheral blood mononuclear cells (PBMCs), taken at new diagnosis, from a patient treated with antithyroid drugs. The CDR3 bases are TGCAGTGTTAGACGACAGGGGAATACCGGGCAGCTGTTTTTT. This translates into CSVRRQGNTGQLFF.